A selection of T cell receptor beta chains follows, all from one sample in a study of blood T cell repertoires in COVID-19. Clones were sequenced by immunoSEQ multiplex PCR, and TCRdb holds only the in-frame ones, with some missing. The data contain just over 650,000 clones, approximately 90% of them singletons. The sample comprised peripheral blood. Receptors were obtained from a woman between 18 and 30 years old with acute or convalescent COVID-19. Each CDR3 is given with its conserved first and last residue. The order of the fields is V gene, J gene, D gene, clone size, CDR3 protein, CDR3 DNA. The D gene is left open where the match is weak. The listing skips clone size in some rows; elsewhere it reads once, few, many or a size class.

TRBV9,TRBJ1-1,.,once,CASSVEAGHPNTEAFF,TGTGCCAGCAGCGTAGAGGCAGGCCACCCCAACACTGAAGCTTTCTTT
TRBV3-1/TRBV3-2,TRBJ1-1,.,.,CASSTLQGTEAFF,TGTGCCAGCAGCACCCTACAGGGCACTGAAGCTTTCTTT
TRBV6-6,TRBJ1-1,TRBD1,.,CASTRGQGSTEAFF,TGTGCCAGCACTCGGGGACAGGGCAGCACTGAAGCTTTCTTT
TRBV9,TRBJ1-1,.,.,CASSVEVRGTEAFF,TGTGCCAGCAGCGTAGAAGTCAGGGGCACTGAAGCTTTCTTT
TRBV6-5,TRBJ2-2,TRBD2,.,CASGRGDTGELFF,TGTGCCAGCGGTCGGGGGGATACCGGGGAGCTGTTTTTT
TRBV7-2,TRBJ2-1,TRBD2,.,CASSLRAGGLKGEQFF,TGTGCCAGCAGCTTAAGAGCGGGGGGGCTAAAGGGTGAGCAGTTCTTC
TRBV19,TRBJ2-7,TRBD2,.,CASSMPGGALEQYF,TGTGCCAGTAGTATGCCGGGGGGGGCATTGGAGCAGTACTTC
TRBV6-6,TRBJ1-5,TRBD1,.,CASSRDRAPNWPQHF,TGTGCCAGCAGTAGGGACAGGGCCCCTAATTGGCCCCAGCATTTT
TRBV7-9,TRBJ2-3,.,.,CASSRERLNTQYF,TGTGCCAGCAGCCGGGAAAGACTAAATACGCAGTATTTT
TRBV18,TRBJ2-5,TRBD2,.,CASSPSRGVQETQYF,TGTGCCAGCTCACCATCACGGGGGGTTCAAGAGACCCAGTACTTC
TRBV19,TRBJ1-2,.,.,CASSPDSYYGYTF,TGTGCCAGTAGTCCGGATAGCTACTATGGCTACACCTTC
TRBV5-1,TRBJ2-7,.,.,CASSLAVMTASKSYEQYF,TGCGCCAGCAGCTTGGCCGTAATGACAGCGTCAAAGTCCTACGAGCAGTACTTC
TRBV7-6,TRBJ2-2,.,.,CATPMPGDTGELFF,TGTGCAACCCCAATGCCAGGGGACACCGGGGAGCTGTTTTTT
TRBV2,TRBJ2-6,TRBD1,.,CAGTVSGANVLTF,TGTGCCGGGACAGTCTCTGGGGCCAACGTCCTGACTTTC
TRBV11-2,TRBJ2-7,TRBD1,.,CASSALRDSTYEQYF,TGTGCCAGCAGCGCACTTCGGGACAGCACCTACGAGCAGTACTTC
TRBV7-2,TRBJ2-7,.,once,CASSLLGGGSYEQYF,TGTGCCAGCAGCTTACTCGGTGGAGGATCCTACGAGCAGTACTTC
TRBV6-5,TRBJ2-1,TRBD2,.,CASTRLAGGQGEQFF,TGTGCCAGCACCCGACTAGCGGGGGGCCAGGGTGAGCAGTTCTTC